These 29 T cell receptor beta chains came from one sample sequenced in a study of blood T cell repertoires in COVID-19. TCRdb's table, derived via immunoSEQ multiplex PCR, lists solely in-frame clones and lacks some. The table has about 290,000 clones, approximately 80% seen once; the top ten hold around 4.5%. The material sequenced was peripheral blood. Every receptor here comes from a woman aged 45-59 years with active or convalescent COVID-19.

The chain joins TRBV7-9 to TRBJ2-7, with 8 bases fitting TRBD1. Germline assignment: CDR1 SEHNR and CDR2 FQNEAQ (reference sequence). This CDR3 is built from 15 residues. The V gene end was trimmed by 1 base and the J gene end by 6 bases; junction bases not matched to a gene: 8. The CDR3 here is CASSLGGQGMAEQYF. As DNA, the CDR3 is TGTGCCAGCAGCTTAGGAGGACAGGGTATGGCCGAGCAGTACTTC. Looking up the rest from reference TRBV7-9 and TRBJ2-7 gives the full variable domain: DTGVSQNPRHKITKRGQNVTFRCDPISEHNRLYWYRQTLGQGPEFLTYFQNEAQLEKSRLLSDRFSAERPKGSFSTLEIQRTEQGDSAMYLCASSLGGQGMAEQYFGPGTRLTVT.

This clone showed up just once. The rearrangement links TRBV29-1 to TRBJ2-2; TRBD2 aligns across 8 bases. Germline lookup yields CDR1 SQVTM and CDR2 ANQGSEA. The CDR3 is 14 amino acids. J was trimmed by 1 base and V by 4 bases; bases with no gene match: 2. The CDR3 region has the DNA TGCAGCGTTGGCACTAGCGGGAACACCGGGGAGCTGTTTTTT. Translation gives CSVGTSGNTGELFF.

The genes are TRBV9 and TRBJ2-7; the D is unclear. This CDR3 has 15 amino acids. Deletions cut 2 bases from V and 0 bases from J, with 12 bases between. CDR1 is SGDLS, CDR2 YYNGEE, per germline. The CDR3 nucleotides are TGTGCCAGCAGCGTTTCAAGCGCCAACTCCTACGAGCAGTACTTC. Translating gives CASSVSSANSYEQYF.

The chain recombines TRBV19 with TRBJ1-1; TRBD1 might be the D (6 bases). CDR3 length: 15 residues. Trimming left V 1 base short and J 4 bases short, with 13 bases between. CDR1 and CDR2 from the germline V gene are LNHDA and SQIVND (reference sequence). This chain's CDR3 is CASSIGAQQGTEAFF. CDR3 bases: TGTGCCAGTAGTATAGGAGCACAACAGGGCACTGAAGCTTTCTTT.

The V and J genes are TRBV3-1 (or the pseudogene TRBV3-2) and TRBJ1-1; D is ambiguous. Between the trimmed V and J ends, which lost 2 bases and 3 bases, there was a span of 10 bases. CDR3 size: 14 residues. Germline V gene data show CDR1 as LGHDT and CDR2 as YNNKEL (reference sequence). The CDR3 loop is CASSQPGLHTEAFF. The CDR3 DNA reads as TGTGCCAGCAGCCAACCGGGATTGCACACTGAAGCTTTCTTT.

This clone was seen just once. The chain couples TRBV6-5 to TRBJ2-5; 11 bases are a match to TRBD1. Trimming removed 6 bases from V and 4 bases from J; junction bases left unmatched: 4. The germline gives CDR1 MNHEY, CDR2 SVGAGI. This CDR3 is built from 14 residues. The CDR3 loop is CASRGQGGRETQYF. The CDR3 DNA sequence: TGTGCCAGCAGGGGACAGGGGGGGAGAGAGACCCAGTACTTC.

The chain carries TRBV30 and TRBJ1-2, with D perhaps matching TRBD1 (5 bases). This CDR3 region has 14 residues. Germline CDR1 is GTSNPN and CDR2 is SVGIG (reference sequence). V was shortened by 5 bases and J by 2 bases, with 15 bases between the two germline ends. The CDR3 loop reads CAWARTPDNYGYTF. The CDR3 DNA reads TGTGCCTGGGCTCGGACACCGGACAACTATGGCTACACCTTC.

The chain employs TRBV27 and TRBJ1-2; D not resolved. Germline V gene lookup returns CDR1 MNHEY and CDR2 SMNVEV (reference sequence). V was pared by 8 bases and J by 1 base, with 14 bases between. This CDR3 spans 14 amino acids. CDR3 amino acids: CASRRSGVNYGYTF. CDR3 DNA sequence: TGTGCCAGCCGAAGGTCCGGGGTTAACTATGGCTACACCTTC.

The J gene is TRBJ2-2, the V gene TRBV5-1, with D possibly matching TRBD2 (5 bases). This CDR3 has 13 residues. V was clipped by 4 bases and J by 6 bases, with 10 bases between them. Germline V gene sequence: CDR1 SGHRS, CDR2 YFSETQ. This chain's CDR3 is CASSARDAGELFF. The CDR3 DNA sequence: TGCGCCAGCAGCGCCCGGGATGCCGGGGAGCTGTTTTTT.

V gene TRBV27 combines with J gene TRBJ2-1; 8 nucleotides align to TRBD2. Germline V gene lookup returns CDR1 MNHEY and CDR2 SMNVEV (reference sequence). The CDR3 contains 15 residues. J was trimmed by 0 bases and V by 5 bases; bases with no gene match: 3. The CDR3 region is CASSPGTSSYNEQFF. CDR3 coding DNA: TGTGCCAGCAGTCCCGGGACTAGCTCCTACAATGAGCAGTTCTTC.

V usage is TRBV29-1 and J usage is TRBJ1-2, with 10 positions matching TRBD1. Germline CDR1 and CDR2: SQVTM and ANQGSEA. CDR3 size: 17 residues. The junction had 8 bases not matched to a gene; V was cut back by 1 base and J by 0 bases. CDR3 in DNA: TGCAGCGTTGAAGGTCGTGGGACAGGGGAATCTAACTATGGCTACACCTTC. Protein: CSVEGRGTGESNYGYTF.

V gene TRBV2 combines with J gene TRBJ1-6; the D gene is possibly TRBD1 (5 bases). The CDR3 loop spans 14 amino acids. Trimming cost V 4 bases and J 7 bases, with 11 bases left between them. Germline loops: CDR1 SNHLY, CDR2 FYNNEI. CDR3 protein: CASSVGATNSPLHF. The CDR3, as DNA: TGTGCCAGCAGTGTTGGGGCCACAAATTCACCCCTCCACTTT.

The gene calls are TRBV12-3 or TRBV12-4 and TRBJ2-3, with 10 bases lining up with TRBD2. With 11 bases clipped from V and 5 bases from J, the junction kept 7 bases outside the gene matches. The CDR3 is 13 residues long. In DNA, the CDR3 is TGTGCCGCGGCTAGCGGGAGAGGAGATACGCAGTATTTT. Residues: CAAASGRGDTQYF.

The chain employs TRBV6-5 and TRBJ1-3, with D perhaps TRBD1 (6 bases). V lost 7 bases, J lost 3 bases, and 13 bases lay in between. CDR3 length equals 14 residues. Germline V lookup: CDR1 MNHEY, CDR2 SVGAGI. The CDR3 reads CASTTGWRGNTIYF. CDR3 DNA: TGTGCCAGCACAACAGGGTGGCGTGGAAACACCATATATTTT.

V is TRBV10-3 and J is TRBJ1-1, with a weak D call TRBD1 (5 bases). This CDR3 region has 12 residues. The V end lost 8 bases, the J end lost 5 bases, and 12 bases lay between the germline ends. From germline, CDR1 is ENHRY and CDR2 SYGVKD. CDR3 residues: CAIGQGRTEAFF. The CDR3 DNA reads as TGTGCCATCGGCCAGGGAAGGACTGAAGCTTTCTTT.

V usage is TRBV9 and J usage is TRBJ2-2; TRBD2 matches 13 bases. The CDR3 is 17 residues long. Germline CDR1 reads SGDLS; CDR2 reads YYNGEE. Trimming removed 4 bases from V and 1 base from J; junction bases left unmatched: 4. In nucleotides, the CDR3 is TGTGCCAGCAGCCCAAGGACTAGCGGGGGGAACACCGGGGAGCTGTTTTTT. Its translation: CASSPRTSGGNTGELFF.

This clone was detected only a few times. V gene TRBV7-9 combines with J gene TRBJ1-1; tentative D call: TRBD1 (5 bases). In germline, CDR1 is SEHNR, CDR2 FQNEAQ (reference sequence). This CDR3 spans 15 amino acids. V shed 5 bases and J shed 0 bases, with 13 bases lying between them. The CDR3 reads CASSRTYPMNTEAFF. In nucleotides, the CDR3 is TGTGCCAGCAGCCGGACATACCCCATGAACACTGAAGCTTTCTTT. Looking up the rest from reference TRBV7-9 and TRBJ1-1 gives the full variable domain: DTGVSQNPRHKITKRGQNVTFRCDPISEHNRLYWYRQTLGQGPEFLTYFQNEAQLEKSRLLSDRFSAERPKGSFSTLEIQRTEQGDSAMYLCASSRTYPMNTEAFFGQGTRLTVV.

J is TRBJ2-2 and V is TRBV5-1, with 9 bases that match TRBD2. The trim removed 4 bases at V and 4 bases at J, leaving 5 bases unmatched. The CDR3 loop spans 15 amino acids. In germline, CDR1 is SGHRS, CDR2 YFSETQ. The CDR3 loop reads CASSDIAGATGELFF. In DNA form, the CDR3 reads TGCGCCAGCAGCGATATAGCGGGAGCCACCGGGGAGCTGTTTTTT.

The V gene is TRBV28, the J gene TRBJ1-2; tentatively, D is TRBD1 (5 bases). The CDR3 has 14 amino acids. CDR1 is MDHEN and CDR2 is SYDVKM in the germline V gene. V lost 3 bases to trimming and J lost 5 bases, with 13 bases between them. This CDR3 reads CASSFIYRLYGYTF. The DNA of the CDR3 is TGTGCCAGCAGTTTTATCTACAGGCTATATGGCTACACCTTC.

The genes are TRBV6-1 and TRBJ1-6; the D gene is possibly TRBD1 (5 bases). This CDR3 is built from 15 residues. The germline V gene has CDR1 MNHNS and CDR2 SASEGT. V was trimmed by 2 bases and J by 7 bases, leaving 12 bases between them. This chain's CDR3 is CASSERAEGNSPLHF. The CDR3 DNA sequence: TGTGCCAGCAGTGAAAGGGCGGAGGGGAATTCACCCCTCCACTTT.

The chain is built from TRBV30 and TRBJ1-2; 7 bases agree with TRBD1. CDR1 GTSNPN and CDR2 SVGIG come from the germline V gene (reference sequence). There are 14 residues in the CDR3. Trimming cost V 8 bases and J 1 base; bases outside gene matches: 10. Written as DNA, the CDR3 is TGTGCCAAAAGCCGGGACAGCCTTAACTATGGCTACACCTTC. Residues: CAKSRDSLNYGYTF.

The V and J genes are TRBV2 and TRBJ1-4; perhaps TRBD1 as D (5 bases). Trimming shortened V by 1 base and J by 3 bases, and 9 bases separated the two germline ends. The CDR3 loop spans 15 amino acids. Germline CDR1 SNHLY, CDR2 FYNNEI. CDR3 nucleotides: TGTGCCAGCAGTGAAGTTCGGGGGTCTAATGAAAAACTGTTTTTT. This gives the protein CASSEVRGSNEKLFF. Full variable domain (remainder filled in from reference TRBV2 and TRBJ1-4): EPEVTQTPSHQVTQMGQEVILRCVPISNHLYFYWYRQILGQKVEFLVSFYNNEISEKSEIFDDQFSVERPDGSNFTLKIRSTKLEDSAMYFCASSEVRGSNEKLFFGSGTQLSVL.

The V call is TRBV5-1, the J call TRBJ1-6; D is ambiguous. The CDR3 is 15 residues long. The germline CDR1 and CDR2 sequences are SGHRS and YFSETQ. V dropped 2 bases and J dropped 0 bases, with 6 bases sitting between them. CDR3 region: CASSLYSSYNSPLHF. The DNA of the CDR3 is TGCGCCAGCAGCTTATACAGCTCCTATAATTCACCCCTCCACTTT.

For this clone: The junction and the germline gene differ at one end; a read error may be behind it. The gene calls are TRBV20-1 and TRBJ1-2; 9 positions match TRBD1. CDR1 and CDR2 (germline): DFQATT, SNEGSKA (reference sequence). The length of the CDR3 is 10 residues. The CDR3 sequence: CSARQGEDAF. The CDR3 DNA follows: TGCAGTGCTCGACAGGGGGAAGATGCCTTC.

To note about this clone: The same CDR3 can be traced to other DNA sequences in this sample. The chain carries TRBV7-3 and TRBJ1-1, with D hard to call. Germline values: CDR1 SGHTA, CDR2 FQGTGA. V was shortened by 4 bases and J by 0 bases, with 6 bases between the two germline ends. The CDR3 totals 13 residues. CDR3 sequence reads: CASSSRVNTEAFF. CDR3 in DNA: TGTGCCAGCAGCTCGAGGGTGAACACTGAAGCTTTCTTT.

The V call is TRBV4-1, the J call TRBJ2-1; TRBD1 aligns across 7 bases. V shed 5 bases, J shed 0 bases, and the junction held 7 bases outside the gene matches. The CDR3 extends over 16 amino acids. CDR1 MGHRA and CDR2 YSYEKL come from the germline V gene. CDR3 coding DNA: TGCGCCAGCAGCAGACCGGGACAGAGCTCCTACAATGAGCAGTTCTTC. It translates to CASSRPGQSSYNEQFF.

This sequence joins TRBV5-1 and TRBJ2-3, with D uncertain. Germline CDR1 is SGHRS and CDR2 is YFSETQ. The CDR3 contains 16 residues. Trimming took off 0 bases at V and 1 base at J, with 12 bases between the two ends. The DNA for the CDR3 is TGCGCCAGCAGCTTGGTAGGCGGCTCGCGCACAGATACGCAGTATTTT. Protein product: CASSLVGGSRTDTQYF.

This clone was seen only a few times. J is TRBJ1-5 and V is TRBV2; no clear D. Germline assignment: CDR1 SNHLY and CDR2 FYNNEI. The germline V and J ends were trimmed by 3 bases and 7 bases, with 10 bases remaining between them. This CDR3 contains 13 residues. The DNA of the CDR3 is TGTGCCAGCAGTGAGGAAGCAGGCCAGCCCCAGCATTTT. Amino acids: CASSEEAGQPQHF.

J is TRBJ1-2 and V is TRBV28; TRBD1 aligns across 10 bases. With 2 bases clipped from V and 8 bases from J, the junction kept 11 bases outside the gene matches. This CDR3 region has 16 residues. Germline lookup yields CDR1 MDHEN and CDR2 SYDVKM. DNA of the CDR3: TGTGCCAGCAGTTTAAATGTGATGGGGACAGGGGACGGCTACACCTTC. Its protein is CASSLNVMGTGDGYTF.